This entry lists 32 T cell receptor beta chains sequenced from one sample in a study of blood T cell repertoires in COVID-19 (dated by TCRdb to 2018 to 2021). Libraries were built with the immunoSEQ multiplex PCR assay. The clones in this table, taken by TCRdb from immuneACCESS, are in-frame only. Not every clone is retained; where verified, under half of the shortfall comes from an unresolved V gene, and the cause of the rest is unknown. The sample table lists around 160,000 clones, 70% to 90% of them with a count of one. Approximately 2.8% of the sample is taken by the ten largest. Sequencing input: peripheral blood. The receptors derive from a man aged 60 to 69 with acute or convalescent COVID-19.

The CDR3 protein is CASSPNRGLESPLHF. CDR3 DNA sequence: TGTGCCAGCTCACCGAACAGGGGGCTCGAGTCACCCCTCCACTTT. The rearrangement joins TRBV18 to TRBJ1-6, with 9 bases fitting TRBD1. This CDR3 has 15 amino acids. Germline V gene sequence: CDR1 KGHSH, CDR2 LQKENI. The junction had 7 bases not matched to a gene; V was cut back by 3 bases and J by 10 bases.

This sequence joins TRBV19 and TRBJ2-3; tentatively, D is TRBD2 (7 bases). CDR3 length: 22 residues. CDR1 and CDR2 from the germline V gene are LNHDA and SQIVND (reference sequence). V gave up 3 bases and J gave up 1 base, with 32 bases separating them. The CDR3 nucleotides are TGTGCCAGTAGTATTGCGCCGGGTTTAGGGACGGCTGGGCGGGGGCGCACAGATACGCAGTATTTT. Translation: CASSIAPGLGTAGRGRTDTQYF.

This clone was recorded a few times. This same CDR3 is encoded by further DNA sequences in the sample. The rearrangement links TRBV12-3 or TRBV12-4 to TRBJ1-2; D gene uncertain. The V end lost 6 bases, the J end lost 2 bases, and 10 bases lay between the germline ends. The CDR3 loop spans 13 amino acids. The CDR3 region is CASSQNRNYGYTF. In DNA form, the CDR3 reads TGTGCCAGCAGCCAAAACCGGAACTATGGCTACACCTTC.

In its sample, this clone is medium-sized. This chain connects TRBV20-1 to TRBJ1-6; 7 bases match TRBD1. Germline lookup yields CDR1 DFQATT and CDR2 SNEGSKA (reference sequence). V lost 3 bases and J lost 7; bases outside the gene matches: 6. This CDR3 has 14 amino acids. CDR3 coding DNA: TGCAGTGCTAGTCAGGGGGTGGAGAATTCACCCCTCCACTTT. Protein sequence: CSASQGVENSPLHF.

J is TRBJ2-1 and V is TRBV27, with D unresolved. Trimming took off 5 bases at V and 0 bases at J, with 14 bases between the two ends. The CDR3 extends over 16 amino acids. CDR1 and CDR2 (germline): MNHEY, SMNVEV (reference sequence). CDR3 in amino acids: CASSIDTFHSYNEQFF. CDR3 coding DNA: TGTGCCAGCAGTATCGACACCTTTCACTCCTACAATGAGCAGTTCTTC.

CDR3 DNA: TGTGCCATCAGTTTTCGGGAGACGAGTTCACCCCTCCACTTT. It encodes CAISFRETSSPLHF. The chain joins TRBV10-3 to TRBJ1-6; D not certain. Germline V lookup: CDR1 ENHRY, CDR2 SYGVKD. CDR3 length equals 14 residues. Deletions cut 5 bases from V and 9 bases from J, with 14 bases between.

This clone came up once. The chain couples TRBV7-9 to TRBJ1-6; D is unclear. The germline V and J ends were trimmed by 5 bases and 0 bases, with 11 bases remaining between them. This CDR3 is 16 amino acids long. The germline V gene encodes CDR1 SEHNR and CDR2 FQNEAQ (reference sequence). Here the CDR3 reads CASSEDSGSYNSPLHF. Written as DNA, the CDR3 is TGTGCCAGCAGCGAAGACTCCGGCTCCTATAATTCACCCCTCCACTTT.

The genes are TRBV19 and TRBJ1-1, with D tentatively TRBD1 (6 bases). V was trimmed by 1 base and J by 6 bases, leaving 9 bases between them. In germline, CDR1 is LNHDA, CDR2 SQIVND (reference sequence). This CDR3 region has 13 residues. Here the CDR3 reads CASSIAGGPEAFF. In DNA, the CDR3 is TGTGCCAGTAGTATAGCGGGGGGCCCTGAAGCTTTCTTT.

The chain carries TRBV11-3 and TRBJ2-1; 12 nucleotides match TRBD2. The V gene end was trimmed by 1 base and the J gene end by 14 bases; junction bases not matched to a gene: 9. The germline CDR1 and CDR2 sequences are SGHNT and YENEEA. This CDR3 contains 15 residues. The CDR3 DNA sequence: TGTGCCAGCAGCTTAGGCTCTAGCGGGGGGGCAAGGGAGTTCTTC. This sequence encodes CASSLGSSGGAREFF.

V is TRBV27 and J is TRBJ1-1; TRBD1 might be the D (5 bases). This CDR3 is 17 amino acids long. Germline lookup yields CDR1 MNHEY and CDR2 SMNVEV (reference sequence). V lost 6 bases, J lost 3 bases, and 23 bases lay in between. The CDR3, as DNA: TGTGCCAGCAGGACTCCGGGCCGACGAAGGGGTGACACTGAAGCTTTCTTT. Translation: CASRTPGRRRGDTEAFF.

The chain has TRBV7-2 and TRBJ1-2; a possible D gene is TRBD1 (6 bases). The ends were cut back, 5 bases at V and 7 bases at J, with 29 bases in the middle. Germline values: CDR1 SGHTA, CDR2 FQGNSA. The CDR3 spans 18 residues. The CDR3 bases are TGTGCCAGCAGCCCAGAGGGGTACGGGACAAGGGGGTTTGTTGGCTACACCTTC. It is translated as CASSPEGYGTRGFVGYTF. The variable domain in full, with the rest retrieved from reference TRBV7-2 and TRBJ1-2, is GAGVSQSPSNKVTEKGKDVELRCDPISGHTALYWYRQSLGQGLEFLIYFQGNSAPDKSGLPSDRFSAERTGGSVSTLTIQRTQQEDSAVYLCASSPEGYGTRGFVGYTFGSGTRLTVV.

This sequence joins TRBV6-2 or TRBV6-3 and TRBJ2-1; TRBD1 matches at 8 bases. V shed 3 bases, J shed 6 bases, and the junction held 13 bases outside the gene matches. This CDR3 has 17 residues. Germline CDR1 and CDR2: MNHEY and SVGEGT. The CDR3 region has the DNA TGTGCCAGCAGTTATGGTTTTGGGACAGGTGGGCGCAATGAGCAGTTCTTC. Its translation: CASSYGFGTGGRNEQFF.

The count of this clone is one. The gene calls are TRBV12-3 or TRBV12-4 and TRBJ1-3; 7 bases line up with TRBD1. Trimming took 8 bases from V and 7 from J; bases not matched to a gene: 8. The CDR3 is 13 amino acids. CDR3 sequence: CASLHGTDNTIYF. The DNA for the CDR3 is TGTGCCAGCCTACACGGGACAGACAACACCATATATTTT.

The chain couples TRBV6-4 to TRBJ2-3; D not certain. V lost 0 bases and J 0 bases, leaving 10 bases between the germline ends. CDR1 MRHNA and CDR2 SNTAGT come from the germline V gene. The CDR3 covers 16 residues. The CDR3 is CASSDSEVFSTDTQYF. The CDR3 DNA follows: TGTGCCAGCAGTGACTCTGAGGTGTTCAGCACAGATACGCAGTATTTT.

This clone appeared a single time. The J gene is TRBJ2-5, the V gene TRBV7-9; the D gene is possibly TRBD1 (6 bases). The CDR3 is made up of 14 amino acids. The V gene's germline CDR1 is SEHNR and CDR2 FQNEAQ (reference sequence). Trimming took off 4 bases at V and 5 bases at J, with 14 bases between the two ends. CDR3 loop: CASSSRGGKETQYF. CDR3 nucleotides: TGTGCCAGCAGCTCAAGAGGGGGAAAGGAGACCCAGTACTTC.

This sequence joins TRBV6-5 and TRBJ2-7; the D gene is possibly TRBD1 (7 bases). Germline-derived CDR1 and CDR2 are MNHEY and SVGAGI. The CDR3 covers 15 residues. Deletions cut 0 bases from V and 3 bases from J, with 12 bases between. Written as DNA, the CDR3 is TGTGCCAGCAGTTACTCGACGCAGGGGGGCTACGAGCAGTACTTC. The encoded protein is CASSYSTQGGYEQYF.

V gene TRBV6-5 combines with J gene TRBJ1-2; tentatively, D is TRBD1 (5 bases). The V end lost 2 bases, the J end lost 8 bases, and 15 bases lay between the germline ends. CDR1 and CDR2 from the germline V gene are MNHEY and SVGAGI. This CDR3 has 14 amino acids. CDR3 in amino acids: CASSYTARGEGYTF. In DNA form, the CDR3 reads TGTGCCAGCAGTTACACCGCCCGGGGGGAGGGCTACACCTTC.

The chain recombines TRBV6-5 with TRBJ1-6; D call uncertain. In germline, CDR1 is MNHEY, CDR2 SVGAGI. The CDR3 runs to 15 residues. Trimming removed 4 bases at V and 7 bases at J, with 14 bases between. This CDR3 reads CASSFGVRENSPLHF. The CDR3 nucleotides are TGTGCCAGCAGTTTTGGGGTTAGGGAGAATTCACCCCTCCACTTT.

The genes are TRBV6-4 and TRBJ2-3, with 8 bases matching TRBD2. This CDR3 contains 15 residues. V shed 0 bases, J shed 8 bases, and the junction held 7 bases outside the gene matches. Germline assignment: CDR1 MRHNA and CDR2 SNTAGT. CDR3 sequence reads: CASSDSWGREATQYF. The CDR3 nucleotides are TGTGCCAGCAGTGACTCGTGGGGGCGGGAGGCTACGCAGTATTTT.

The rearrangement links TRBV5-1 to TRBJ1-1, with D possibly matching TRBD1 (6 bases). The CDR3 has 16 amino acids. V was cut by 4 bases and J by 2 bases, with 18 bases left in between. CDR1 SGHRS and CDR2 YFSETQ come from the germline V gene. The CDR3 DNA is TGCGCCAGCAGCGTGCAGGCACAGGGCGGAAACACTGAAGCTTTCTTT. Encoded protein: CASSVQAQGGNTEAFF.

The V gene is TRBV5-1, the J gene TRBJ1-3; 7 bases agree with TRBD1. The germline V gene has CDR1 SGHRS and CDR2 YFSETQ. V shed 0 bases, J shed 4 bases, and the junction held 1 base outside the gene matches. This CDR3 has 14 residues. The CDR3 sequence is CASSLGDSGNTIYF. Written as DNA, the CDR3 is TGCGCCAGCAGCTTGGGGGACAGCGGAAACACCATATATTTT.

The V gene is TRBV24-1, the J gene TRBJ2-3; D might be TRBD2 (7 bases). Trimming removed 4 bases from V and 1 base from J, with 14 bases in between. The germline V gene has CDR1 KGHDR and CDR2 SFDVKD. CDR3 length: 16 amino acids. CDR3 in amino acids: CATSDVRGGRTDTQYF. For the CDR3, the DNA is TGTGCCACCAGTGACGTTAGGGGGGGGCGCACAGATACGCAGTATTTT.

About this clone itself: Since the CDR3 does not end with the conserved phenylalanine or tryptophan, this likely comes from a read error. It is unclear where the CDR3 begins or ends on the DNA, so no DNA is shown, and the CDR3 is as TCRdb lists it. This CDR3 reads CASSSGMRGGY. The chain has TRBV6-6 and TRBJ1-2; the tabulated D call, TRBD1, remains unverified against the DNA. The CDR3 comprises 11 residues, both ends counted. The germline gives CDR1 MNHNY, CDR2 SVGAGI (reference sequence).

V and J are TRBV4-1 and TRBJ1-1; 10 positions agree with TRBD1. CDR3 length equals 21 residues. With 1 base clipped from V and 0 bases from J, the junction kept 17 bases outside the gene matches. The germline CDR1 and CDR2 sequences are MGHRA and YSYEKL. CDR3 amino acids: CASSQAGTGAVYRPLNTEAFF. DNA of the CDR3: TGCGCCAGCAGCCAAGCCGGGACAGGGGCGGTCTATAGGCCCTTGAACACTGAAGCTTTCTTT.

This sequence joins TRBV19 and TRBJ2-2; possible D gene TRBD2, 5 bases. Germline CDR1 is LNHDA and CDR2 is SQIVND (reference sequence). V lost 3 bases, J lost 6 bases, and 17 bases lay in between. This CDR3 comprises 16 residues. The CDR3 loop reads CASSIFGMRVPGELFF. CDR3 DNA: TGTGCCAGTAGTATTTTTGGGATGAGGGTTCCCGGGGAGCTGTTTTTT.

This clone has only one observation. In DNA, the CDR3 is TGTGCCACCAGTGACCCTCGAGAGGCCGGGGAGCTGTTTTTT. Its translation is CATSDPREAGELFF. The chain has TRBV24-1 and TRBJ2-2; no clear D gene. With 4 bases removed from V and 6 bases from J, the gap between germline ends came to 11 bases. The CDR3 loop spans 14 amino acids. The germline gives CDR1 KGHDR, CDR2 SFDVKD.

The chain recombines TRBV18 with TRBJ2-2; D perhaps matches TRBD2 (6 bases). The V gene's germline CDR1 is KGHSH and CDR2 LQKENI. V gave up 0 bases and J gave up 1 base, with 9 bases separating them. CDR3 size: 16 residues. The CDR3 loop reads CASSPPGGMNTGELFF. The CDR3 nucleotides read TGTGCCAGCTCACCACCAGGAGGGATGAACACCGGGGAGCTGTTTTTT.

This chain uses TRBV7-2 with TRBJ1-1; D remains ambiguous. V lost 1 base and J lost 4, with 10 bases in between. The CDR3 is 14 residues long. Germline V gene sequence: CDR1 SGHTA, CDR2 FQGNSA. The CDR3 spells CASSLVEGITEAFF. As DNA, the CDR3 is TGTGCCAGCAGCTTAGTAGAGGGAATCACTGAAGCTTTCTTT.

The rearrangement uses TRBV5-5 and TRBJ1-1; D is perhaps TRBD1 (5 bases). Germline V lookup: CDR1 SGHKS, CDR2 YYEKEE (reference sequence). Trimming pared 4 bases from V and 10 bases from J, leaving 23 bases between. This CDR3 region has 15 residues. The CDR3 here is CASSQAAGGRGGAFF. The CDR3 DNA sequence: TGTGCCAGCAGCCAAGCCGCGGGAGGTAGGGGAGGAGCTTTCTTT.

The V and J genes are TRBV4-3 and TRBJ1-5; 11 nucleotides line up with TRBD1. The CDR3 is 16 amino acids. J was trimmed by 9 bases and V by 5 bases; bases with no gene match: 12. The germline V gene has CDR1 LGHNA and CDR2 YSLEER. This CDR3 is CASSEVGQGVEGPQHF. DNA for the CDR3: TGCGCCAGCAGCGAAGTGGGACAGGGGGTTGAAGGGCCCCAGCATTTT.

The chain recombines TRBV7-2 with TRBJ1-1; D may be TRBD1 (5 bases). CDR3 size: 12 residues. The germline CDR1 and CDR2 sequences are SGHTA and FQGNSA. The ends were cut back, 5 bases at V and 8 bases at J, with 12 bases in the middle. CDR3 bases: TGTGCCAGCAGCCCGAGCAGGGTAGAAGCTTTCTTT. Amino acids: CASSPSRVEAFF.

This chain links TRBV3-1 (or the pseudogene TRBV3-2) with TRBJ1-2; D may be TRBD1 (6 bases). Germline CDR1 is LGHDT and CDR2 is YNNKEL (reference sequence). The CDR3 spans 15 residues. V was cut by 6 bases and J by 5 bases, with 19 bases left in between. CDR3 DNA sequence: TGTGCCAGCAGAAAACCTCAGGGGAACGGGTATGGCTACACCTTC. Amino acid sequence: CASRKPQGNGYGYTF.